The clone carrying this T cell receptor beta chain was observed once. Its specificity is unknown. The germline V gene encodes CDR1 WSHSY and CDR2 SAAADI. The CDR3 is 17 amino acids. Trimming shortened V by 6 bases and J by 0 bases, and 18 bases separated the two germline ends. The assay was immunoSEQ multiplex PCR, and TCRdb's table has in-frame clones only and misses some. The data contain a few thousand clones, under 30% of them seen just once; the ten biggest clones take up approximately 15%. These data are taken from a study of T cells in localized non-small cell lung cancer. Study findings and constraints: Heterogeneity cannot be ruled out, as sequencing used one tumor region only. Uninvolved adjacent lung had more T cell clonality than any other tissue, topping tumor.

This chain joins TRBV10-2 and TRBJ1-3; D gene uncertain. The receptor's source is a woman aged 35-75 years with stage III lung adenocarcinoma. Sequenced material: lung tumor tissue, taken before any cancer treatment. The CDR3 DNA is TGCGCCAGCAGCGATGGACGGGCGACTTTCTCTGGAAACACCATATATTTT. Protein product: CASSDGRATFSGNTIYF.